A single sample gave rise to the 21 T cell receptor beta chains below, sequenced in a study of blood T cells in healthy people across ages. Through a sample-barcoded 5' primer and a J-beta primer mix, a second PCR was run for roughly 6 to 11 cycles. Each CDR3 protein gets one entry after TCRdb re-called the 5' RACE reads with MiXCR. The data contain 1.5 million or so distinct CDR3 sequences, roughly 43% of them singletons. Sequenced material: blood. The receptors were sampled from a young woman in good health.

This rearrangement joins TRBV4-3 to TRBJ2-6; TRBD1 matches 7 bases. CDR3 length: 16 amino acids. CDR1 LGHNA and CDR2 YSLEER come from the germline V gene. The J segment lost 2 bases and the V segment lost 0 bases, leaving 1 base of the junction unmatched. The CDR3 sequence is CASSQETGTGANVLTF. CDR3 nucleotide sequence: TGCGCCAGCAGCCAAGAGACAGGGACTGGGGCCAACGTCCTGACTTTC.

The CDR3 bases are TGTGCCAGCGCGCAAGGGGCGAGAGCTTTCTTT. It is translated as CASAQGARAFF. The V and J genes are TRBV6-2 or TRBV6-3 and TRBJ1-1; maybe TRBD1 (5 bases). CDR3 length: 11 amino acids. Trimming removed 8 bases from V and 10 bases from J, with 14 bases in between. CDR1 is MNHEY and CDR2 is SVGEGT in the germline V gene.

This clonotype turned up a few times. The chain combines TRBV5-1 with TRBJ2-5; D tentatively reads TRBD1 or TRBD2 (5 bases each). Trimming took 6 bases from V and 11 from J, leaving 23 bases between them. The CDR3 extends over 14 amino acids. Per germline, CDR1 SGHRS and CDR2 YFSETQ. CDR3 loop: CASMAGAGERRQYF. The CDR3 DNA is TGCGCCAGCATGGCCGGGGCGGGTGAAAGGAGGCAGTACTTC.

CDR3 in amino acids: CASSAASYEQYF. DNA for the CDR3: TGCGCCAGCAGTGCTGCCTCCTACGAGCAGTACTTC. The chain has TRBV10-2 and TRBJ2-7; D not resolved. Trimming pared 4 bases from V and 0 bases from J, leaving 4 bases between. Germline V lookup: CDR1 WSHSY, CDR2 SAAADI. This CDR3 has 12 amino acids.

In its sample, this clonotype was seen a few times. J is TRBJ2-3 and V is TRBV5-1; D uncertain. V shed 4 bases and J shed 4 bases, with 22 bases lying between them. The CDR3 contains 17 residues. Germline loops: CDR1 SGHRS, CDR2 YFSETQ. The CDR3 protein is CASSPDRAGSTADTQYF. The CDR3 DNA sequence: TGCGCCAGCAGCCCGGACCGAGCCGGTAGCACCGCAGATACGCAGTATTTT.

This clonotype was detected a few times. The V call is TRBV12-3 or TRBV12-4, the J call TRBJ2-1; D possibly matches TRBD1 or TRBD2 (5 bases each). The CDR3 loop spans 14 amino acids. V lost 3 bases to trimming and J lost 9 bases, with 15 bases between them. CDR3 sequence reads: CASSLWGVQGEQFF. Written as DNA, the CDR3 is TGTGCCAGCAGTTTGTGGGGAGTTCAGGGTGAGCAGTTCTTC.

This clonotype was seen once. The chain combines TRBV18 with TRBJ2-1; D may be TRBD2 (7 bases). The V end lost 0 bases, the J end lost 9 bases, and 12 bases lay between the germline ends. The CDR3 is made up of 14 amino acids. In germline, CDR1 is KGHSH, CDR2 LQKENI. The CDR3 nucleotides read TGTGCCAGCTCACCACCGGCGGGGGCATCTGAGCAGTTCTTC. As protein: CASSPPAGASEQFF.

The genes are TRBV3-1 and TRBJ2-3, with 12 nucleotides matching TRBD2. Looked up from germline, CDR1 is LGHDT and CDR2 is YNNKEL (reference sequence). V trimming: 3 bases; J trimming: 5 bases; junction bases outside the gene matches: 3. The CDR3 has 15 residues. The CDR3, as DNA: TGTGCCAGCAGCCACCTAGCGGGAGGGTTAGATACGCAGTATTTT. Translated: CASSHLAGGLDTQYF.

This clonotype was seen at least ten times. The CDR3 bases are TGTGCCAGCAGCCCCCCGGGACTAGCGGGTTACAATGAGCAGTTCTTC. Translating it yields CASSPPGLAGYNEQFF. The V gene is TRBV12-3 or TRBV12-4, the J gene TRBJ2-1; 12 bases fit TRBD2. The CDR3 spans 16 residues. The junction had 7 bases not matched to a gene; V was cut back by 6 bases and J by 4 bases.

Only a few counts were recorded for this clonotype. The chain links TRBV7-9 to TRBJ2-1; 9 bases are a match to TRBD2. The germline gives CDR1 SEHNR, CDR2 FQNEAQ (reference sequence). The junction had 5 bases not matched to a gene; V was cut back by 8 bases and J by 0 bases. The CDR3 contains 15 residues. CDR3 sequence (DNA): TGTGCCAGCTGGAAGCGGGAGGTCTCCTACAATGAGCAGTTCTTC. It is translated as CASWKREVSYNEQFF.

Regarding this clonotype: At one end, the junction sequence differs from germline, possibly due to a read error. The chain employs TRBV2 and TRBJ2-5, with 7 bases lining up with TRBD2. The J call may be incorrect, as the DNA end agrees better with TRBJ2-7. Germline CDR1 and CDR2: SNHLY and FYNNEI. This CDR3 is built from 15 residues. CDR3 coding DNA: TGCGCCAGCAGAATCGGGGCTAGCGGAGTCTACGAGCAGTACTTC. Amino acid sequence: CASRIGASGVYEQYF.

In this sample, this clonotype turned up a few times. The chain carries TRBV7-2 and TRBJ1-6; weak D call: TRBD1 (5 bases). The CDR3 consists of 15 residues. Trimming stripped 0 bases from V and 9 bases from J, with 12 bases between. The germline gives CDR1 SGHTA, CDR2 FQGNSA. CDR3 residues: CASSLATGGVSPLHF. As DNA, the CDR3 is TGTGCCAGCAGCTTAGCAACCGGGGGAGTTTCACCCCTCCACTTT.

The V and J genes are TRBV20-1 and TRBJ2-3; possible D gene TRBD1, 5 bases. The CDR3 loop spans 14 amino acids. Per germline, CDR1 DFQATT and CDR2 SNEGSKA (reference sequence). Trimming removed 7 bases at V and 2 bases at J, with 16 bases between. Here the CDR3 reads CSVSDTSYTDTQYF. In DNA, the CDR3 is TGCAGTGTTTCGGACACTTCCTACACAGATACGCAGTATTTT.

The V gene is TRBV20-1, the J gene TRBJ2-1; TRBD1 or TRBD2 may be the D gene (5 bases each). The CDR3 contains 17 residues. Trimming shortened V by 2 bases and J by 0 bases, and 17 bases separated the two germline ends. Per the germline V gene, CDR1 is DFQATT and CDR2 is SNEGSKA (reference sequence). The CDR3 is CSARNSWGLSSYNEQFF. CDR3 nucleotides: TGCAGTGCTAGAAATTCGTGGGGGTTAAGCTCCTACAATGAGCAGTTCTTC.

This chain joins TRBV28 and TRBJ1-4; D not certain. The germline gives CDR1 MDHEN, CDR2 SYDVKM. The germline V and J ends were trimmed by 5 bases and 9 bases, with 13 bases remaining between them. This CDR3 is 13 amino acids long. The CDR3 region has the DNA TGTGCCAGCAGTCAACCCCTTGCCAAAAAACTGTTTTTT. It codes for CASSQPLAKKLFF. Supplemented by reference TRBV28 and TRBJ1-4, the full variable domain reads DVKVTQSSRYLVKRTGEKVFLECVQDMDHENMFWYRQDPGLGLRLIYFSYDVKMKEKGDIPEGYSVSREKKERFSLILESASTNQTSMYLCASSQPLAKKLFFGSGTQLSVL.

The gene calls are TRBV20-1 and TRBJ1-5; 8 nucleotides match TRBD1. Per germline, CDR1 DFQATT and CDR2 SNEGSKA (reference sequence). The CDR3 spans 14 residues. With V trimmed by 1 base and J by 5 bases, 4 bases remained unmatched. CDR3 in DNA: TGCAGTGCTAGAGTCGACAGGGGCCATCAGCCCCAGCATTTT. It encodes CSARVDRGHQPQHF.

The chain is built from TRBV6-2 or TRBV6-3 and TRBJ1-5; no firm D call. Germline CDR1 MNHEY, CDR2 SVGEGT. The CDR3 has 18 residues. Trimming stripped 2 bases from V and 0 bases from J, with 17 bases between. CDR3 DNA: TGTGCCAGCAGTTACCAGTCTGACAAGTATGATAGCAATCAGCCCCAGCATTTT. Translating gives CASSYQSDKYDSNQPQHF.

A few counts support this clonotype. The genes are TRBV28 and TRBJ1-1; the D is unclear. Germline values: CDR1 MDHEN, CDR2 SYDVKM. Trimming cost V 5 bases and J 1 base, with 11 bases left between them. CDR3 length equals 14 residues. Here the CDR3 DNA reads TGTGCCAGCAGTGAGGCCCCGGGGAACACTGAAGCTTTCTTT. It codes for CASSEAPGNTEAFF.

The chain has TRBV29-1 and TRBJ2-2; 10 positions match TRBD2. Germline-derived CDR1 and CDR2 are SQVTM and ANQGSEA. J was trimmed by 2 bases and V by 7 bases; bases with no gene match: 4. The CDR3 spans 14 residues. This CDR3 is CSGRTSGNTGELFF. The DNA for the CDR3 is TGCAGCGGACGGACTAGCGGAAACACCGGGGAGCTGTTTTTT.

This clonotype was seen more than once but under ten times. CDR3 sequence: CASSPGTSGVYNEQYF. The CDR3 DNA reads as TGTGCCAGCAGTCCGGGGACTAGCGGGGTTTACAATGAGCAGTACTTC. This sequence joins TRBV27 and TRBJ2-1, with 13 bases matching TRBD2. The J call may be incorrect, as the DNA end agrees better with TRBJ2-7. CDR1 is MNHEY, CDR2 SMNVEV, per germline (reference sequence). This CDR3 is built from 16 residues.

CDR3 DNA: TGTGCCAGCAGACTAACCACAGGGGTACGTCAGCCCCAGCATTTT. Its protein product is CASRLTTGVRQPQHF. V usage is TRBV27 and J usage is TRBJ1-5, with TRBD1 matching over 7 bases. V dropped 6 bases and J dropped 6; count of bases not matched to a gene: 11. Germline CDR1 is MNHEY and CDR2 is SMNVEV (reference sequence). The CDR3 loop spans 15 amino acids.